These T cell receptor beta chains were read from a single sample in a study of T cell repertoires in cytomegalovirus infection. TCRdb recomputed calls from the reads with MiXCR, one row per CDR3 protein. The sample holds about 300,000 distinct CDR3 sequences; about 25% are singletons and the top ten take roughly 13%. The sequenced sample was PBMCs. All receptors come from a human donor in good health (CMV status not recorded). Some clones in this sample may be carry-over from other donors' samples. The CDR3 runs from the conserved cysteine through the conserved F or W. The order of the fields is V gene, J gene, D gene, clone size, CDR3 DNA, CDR3 protein. The D gene is left open where the match is weak. Some rows have no size entry. The others give once, few or many, or a class for an expanded clone.

V: TRBV6-6; J: TRBJ2-1; D: TRBD1; size: NA; DNA: TGTGCCAGCCGGGACAGCTCGGCCAATGAGCAGTTCTTC; CDR3: CASRDSSANEQFF
V: TRBV20-1; J: TRBJ2-7; D: TRBD1; size: NA; DNA: TGCAGTGCTAGGCCCCGGACAGGGAGGCACGAGCAGTACTTC; CDR3: CSARPRTGRHEQYF
V: TRBV5-1; J: TRBJ1-4; D: NA; size: NA; DNA: TGCGCCAGCAGCAGGGACCTTAATGAAAAACTGTTTTTT; CDR3: CASSRDLNEKLFF
V: TRBV7-2; J: TRBJ2-7; D: NA; size: NA; DNA: TGTGCCAGCAGCTCACGGTCCGGGGGCCCCCACGAGCAGTACTTC; CDR3: CASSSRSGGPHEQYF
V: TRBV28; J: TRBJ2-2; D: TRBD1; size: NA; DNA: TGTGCCAGCAGTTCCGGGACAGGGAGCACCGGGGAGCTGTTTTTT; CDR3: CASSSGTGSTGELFF
V: TRBV6-1; J: TRBJ1-6; D: NA; size: many; DNA: TGTGCCAGCCGAGACGGAAGCTCCTATAATTCACCCCTCCACTTT; CDR3: CASRDGSSYNSPLHF
V: TRBV7-3; J: TRBJ2-7; D: TRBD2; size: many; DNA: TGTGCCAGCAGCTTAACGGCTAGCGGGGGCTCCTACGAGCAGTACTTC; CDR3: CASSLTASGGSYEQYF
V: TRBV5-6; J: TRBJ1-2; D: TRBD1; size: NA; DNA: TGTGCCAGCAGCTCGCCGGGACAGGGGGCCTTTGGTGGCTACACCTTC; CDR3: CASSSPGQGAFGGYTF
V: TRBV19; J: TRBJ2-6; D: NA; size: few; DNA: TGTGCCAGTAGTATAGATCGAGGGGCTGGGGCCAACGTCCTGACTTTC; CDR3: CASSIDRGAGANVLTF
V: TRBV7-2; J: TRBJ2-1; D: TRBD1; size: many; DNA: TGTGCCAGCAGCCAAGGACAGGGGGGCCGGGAGCAGTTCTTC; CDR3: CASSQGQGGREQFF
V: TRBV5-5; J: TRBJ1-1; D: NA; size: NA; DNA: TGTGCCAGCAGCTTGGCCCAGACAAGGTCGTACACTGAAGCTTTCTTT; CDR3: CASSLAQTRSYTEAFF
V: TRBV6-2/TRBV6-3; J: TRBJ2-1; D: TRBD2; size: few; DNA: TGTGCCAGCAGGAGACTAGCGGGAGGGATAGATGAGCAGTTCTTC; CDR3: CASRRLAGGIDEQFF
V: TRBV10-3; J: TRBJ2-7; D: NA; size: NA; DNA: TGTGCCATCCTTAACGTGGCAGGGGACCCCCGCGAGCAGTACTTC; CDR3: CAILNVAGDPREQYF
V: TRBV7-2; J: TRBJ2-3; D: NA; size: few; DNA: TGTGCCAGCAGCCAGACCGATACGCAGTATTTT; CDR3: CASSQTDTQYF
V: TRBV6-6; J: TRBJ2-3; D: TRBD2; size: NA; DNA: TGTGCCAGCAGTTACTCGGCGGGGGTTAGCACAGATACGCAGTATTTT; CDR3: CASSYSAGVSTDTQYF
V: TRBV7-2; J: TRBJ2-5; D: NA; size: NA; DNA: TGTGCCAGCAGCTTAGCAGGGTACCAAGAGACCCAGTACTTC; CDR3: CASSLAGYQETQYF
V: TRBV25-1; J: TRBJ2-6; D: TRBD1; size: NA; DNA: TGTGCCAGCAGCCCCAGCGGACAGGGCGTCTCTGGGGCCAACGTCCTGACTTTC; CDR3: CASSPSGQGVSGANVLTF
V: TRBV28; J: TRBJ2-7; D: TRBD1; size: NA; DNA: TGTGCCAGCAGACCGGGACAGACCTACGAGCAGTACTTC; CDR3: CASRPGQTYEQYF
V: TRBV7-2; J: TRBJ2-2; D: TRBD2; size: NA; DNA: TGTGCCAGCAGCCCGAGTAGCGGGACTAGTCACACCGGGGAGCTGTTTTTT; CDR3: CASSPSSGTSHTGELFF
V: TRBV10-3; J: TRBJ2-7; D: NA; size: NA; DNA: TGTGCCATCAGTGAGGGGGGAACGAGTTACGAGCAGTACTTC; CDR3: CAISEGGTSYEQYF
V: TRBV4-1; J: TRBJ2-2; D: TRBD1; size: NA; DNA: TGCGCCAGCAGCCAAGGGGACAGGGGGAACTTCGGGGAGCTGTTTTTT; CDR3: CASSQGDRGNFGELFF
V: TRBV24-1; J: TRBJ2-3; D: TRBD2; size: NA; DNA: TGTGCCACCAGTGATTTCTCGATGGGGGGGTTGGATACGCAGTATTTT; CDR3: CATSDFSMGGLDTQYF
V: TRBV5-1; J: TRBJ2-4; D: NA; size: NA; DNA: TGCGCCAGCAGCTTGCTCCAAGGGGCCAAAAACAGTCAGTACTTC; CDR3: CASSLLQGAKNSQYF
V: TRBV7-2; J: TRBJ1-6; D: NA; size: many; DNA: TGTGCCAGCAGCTTACGGGGGTTTGGTTCACCCCTCCACTTT; CDR3: CASSLRGFGSPLHF
V: TRBV7-6; J: TRBJ2-5; D: TRBD1; size: NA; DNA: TGTGCCAGCAGCAGCCGGGACAGGTTGCAAGAGACCCAGTACTTC; CDR3: CASSSRDRLQETQYF
V: TRBV5-3; J: TRBJ1-4; D: NA; size: few; DNA: TGTGCCAGCAGCTTAGATGGGTTTACTAATGAAAAACTGTTTTTT; CDR3: CASSLDGFTNEKLFF
V: TRBV19; J: TRBJ2-5; D: NA; size: NA; DNA: TGTGCCAGCACTGAGAGGGAGCGAGGAGAGACCCAGTACTTC; CDR3: CASTERERGETQYF
V: TRBV28; J: TRBJ1-4; D: NA; size: NA; DNA: TGTGCCAGCAGTTTAGGGCAGGGATTCGAAAAACTGTTTTTT; CDR3: CASSLGQGFEKLFF
V: TRBV11-2; J: TRBJ2-6; D: NA; size: NA; DNA: TGTGCCAGCAGCTTAACTCTCTCTGGGGCCAACGTCCTGACTTTC; CDR3: CASSLTLSGANVLTF
V: TRBV10-3; J: TRBJ2-3; D: TRBD2; size: NA; DNA: TGTGCCATCAGTGAAAGGGGAGGGACAGATACGCAGTATTTT; CDR3: CAISERGGTDTQYF
V: TRBV12-3/TRBV12-4; J: TRBJ2-5; D: TRBD1; size: NA; DNA: TGTGCCAGCAGTCCTATCGGACAGGCCTTCGGTCAAGAGACCCAGTACTTC; CDR3: CASSPIGQAFGQETQYF
V: TRBV7-2; J: TRBJ1-5; D: TRBD1; size: many; DNA: TGTGCCAGCACCCCGACAGGGGGTATCGGCCAGCCCCAGCATTTT; CDR3: CASTPTGGIGQPQHF
V: TRBV5-1; J: TRBJ2-2; D: NA; size: NA; DNA: TGCGCCAGCACACTCACACAGATCACCGGGGAGCTGTTTTTT; CDR3: CASTLTQITGELFF